This paragraph covers one T cell receptor (beta chain) sequence. The target antigen is unknown. The sample is drawn from a study of cytomegalovirus exposure and HLA in healthy donors. The study, taken as a whole, reports: The classifier was said to identify cytomegalovirus status with high specificity and sensitivity. 150 to 200 TCR beta chains were listed as cytomegalovirus-associated.

PCR primers comprised 60 Vbeta and 13 Jbeta primers. Method: immunoSEQ multiplex PCR; TCRdb's copy keeps in-frame clones and lacks some. Among around 170,000 clones listed, over 80% were seen once. The CDR3 has 13 residues. The junction had 3 bases not matched to a gene; V was cut back by 1 base and J by 6 bases. Germline V gives CDR1 SGHTA, CDR2 FQGNSA. The sample taken for sequencing was PBMCs. The receptor's source is a girl aged 10 to 17 in good health and CMV-seropositive. The rearrangement links TRBV7-2 to TRBJ2-7; TRBD2 matches at 7 bases. The CDR3 region is CASSLGGRGEQYF. CDR3 DNA: TGTGCCAGCAGCTTAGGCGGGAGAGGCGAGCAGTACTTC.